One sample yielded the 18 T cell receptor beta chains listed below, sequenced in a study of response to subunit inactivated influenza vaccine. TCRdb processed the RT-PCR reads anew with MiXCR; each CDR3 protein has one entry. The sample contains 500,000 to 550,000 distinct CDR3 sequences, around 25% of which appear only once. These same data were also listed under a study on T cells expressing NK-cell markers. That paper notes: A 5'RACE template switching approach incorporating UMIs was used to make TCR beta cDNA.

Sequenced material: CD4+ T cells sorted from PBMCs, taken 11 to 12 days after vaccination. The receptors come from a man aged 50-59 years who received an inactivated influenza vaccine.

The J gene is TRBJ2-3, the V gene TRBV7-2; no definite D call. The CDR3 consists of 16 residues. V lost 0 bases, J lost 0 bases, and 10 bases lay in between. The germline gives CDR1 SGHTA, CDR2 FQGNSA. DNA of the CDR3: TGTGCCAGCAGCTTAGCTAGTCTAACTAGCACAGATACGCAGTATTTT. Protein product: CASSLASLTSTDTQYF.

The rearrangement uses TRBV4-3 and TRBJ2-5; possibly TRBD1 or TRBD2 for D (5 bases each). Trimming left V 2 bases short and J 5 bases short, with 15 bases between. The CDR3 consists of 15 residues. Germline CDR1 and CDR2: LGHNA and YSLEER. This CDR3 reads CASSQNAGAWETQYF. The CDR3 nucleotides are TGCGCCAGCAGCCAAAATGCCGGGGCCTGGGAGACCCAGTACTTC.

This clonotype was found a few times. The CDR3: CASSPARGNSETQYF. In nucleotides, the CDR3 is TGTGCCAGCAGTCCGGCCCGAGGGAATTCAGAGACCCAGTACTTC. The chain links TRBV6-2 or TRBV6-3 to TRBJ2-5; tentatively, D is TRBD2 (5 bases). There are 15 residues in the CDR3. Germline loops: CDR1 MNHEY, CDR2 SVGEGT. The V end was cut by 5 bases, the J end by 4 bases, with 17 bases between.

This clonotype was picked up many times. The V gene is TRBV5-1, the J gene TRBJ2-7; D is unclear. The CDR3 covers 14 residues. CDR1 is SGHRS, CDR2 YFSETQ, per germline. Trimming stripped 2 bases from V and 3 bases from J, with 12 bases between. In nucleotides, the CDR3 is TGCGCCAGCAGCTTCTCTAGAGCCAACTACGAGCAGTACTTC. Translation: CASSFSRANYEQYF.

On this clonotype itself: Given a much more abundant clone one base away, this may be a read error. The chain is built from TRBV7-9 and TRBJ2-7; D gene uncertain. Germline CDR1 SEHNR, CDR2 FQNEAQ (reference sequence). V lost 5 bases and J lost 0, with 5 bases in between. The CDR3 covers 12 residues. As DNA, the CDR3 is TGTGCCAGCAGCCGGGCCTCCTACGAGCAGTACTTC. This translates into CASSRASYEQYF.

The CDR3 nucleotides are TGCGCCAGCAGCCAAGGACAGGGGGCTTTGCAGTACTTC. Residues: CASSQGQGALQYF. The V gene is TRBV4-3, the J gene TRBJ2-7; 10 bases line up with TRBD1. The CDR3 covers 13 residues. CDR1 is LGHNA and CDR2 is YSLEER in the germline V gene. The trim removed 1 base at V and 9 bases at J, leaving 3 bases unmatched.

The genes are TRBV20-1 and TRBJ1-2; TRBD1 might be the D (6 bases). This CDR3 region has 14 residues. The V gene's germline CDR1 is DFQATT and CDR2 SNEGSKA (reference sequence). V shed 4 bases and J shed 0 bases, with 12 bases lying between them. This CDR3 is CSATKDSSNYGYTF. The CDR3 coding sequence is TGCAGTGCTACGAAGGACAGCTCTAACTATGGCTACACCTTC.

Here the CDR3 DNA reads TGTGCCAGCAGTTCCTCCAGCGGGGTCAAAGATACGCAGTATTTT. It yields the protein CASSSSSGVKDTQYF. The rearrangement links TRBV28 to TRBJ2-3; TRBD2 agrees at 7 bases. J was trimmed by 5 bases and V by 4 bases; bases with no gene match: 9. The germline V gene encodes CDR1 MDHEN and CDR2 SYDVKM. This CDR3 is 15 amino acids long.

This clonotype showed up just a few times. The V and J genes are TRBV6-1 and TRBJ1-6, with 10 nucleotides matching TRBD1. Germline CDR1 and CDR2: MNHNS and SASEGT. CDR3 length: 15 amino acids. V lost 6 bases to trimming and J lost 5 bases; unmatched junction nucleotides: 4. CDR3 protein: CASRRQGAHNSPLHF. The CDR3 DNA reads as TGTGCCAGCAGACGACAGGGGGCGCATAATTCACCCCTCCACTTT.

This clonotype came up a few times. The rearrangement links TRBV2 to TRBJ2-2; 9 positions agree with TRBD1. J gave up 0 bases and V 7 bases, and 6 bases lay outside the gene matches. Germline CDR1 SNHLY, CDR2 FYNNEI. This CDR3 has 16 residues. CDR3 bases: TGTGCCAGCATTAAGGACAGGGGTCCGAACACCGGGGAGCTGTTTTTT. Translation: CASIKDRGPNTGELFF.

The V and J genes are TRBV29-1 and TRBJ2-2; D gene ambiguous. V lost 7 bases and J lost 6, with 12 bases in between. Germline lookup yields CDR1 SQVTM and CDR2 ANQGSEA. The CDR3 covers 12 residues. CDR3 residues: CSAERVPGELFF. The CDR3 region has the DNA TGCAGCGCAGAAAGGGTTCCCGGGGAGCTGTTTTTT.

A remark on this clonotype: One end of the junction fails to match germline, which may point to a read error. The chain recombines TRBV28 with TRBJ2-7; possibly TRBD1 or TRBD2 for D (5 bases each). Germline CDR1 is MDHEN and CDR2 is SYDVKM. This CDR3 has 12 amino acids. This CDR3 reads CASSDGTSRLRF. In nucleotides, the CDR3 is TGTGCCAGCAGTGACGGGACGTCCAGGTTGCGCTTC.

The chain has TRBV5-1 and TRBJ1-5; TRBD1 aligns across 9 bases. V was clipped by 0 bases and J by 6 bases; unmatched bases: 4. Germline CDR1 SGHRS, CDR2 YFSETQ. CDR3 length: 15 amino acids. Here the CDR3 DNA reads TGCGCCAGCAGCTTGGAAGGGACAGGGTCTCAGCCCCAGCATTTT. It specifies CASSLEGTGSQPQHF.

This chain connects TRBV12-3 or TRBV12-4 to TRBJ2-5, with D maybe TRBD2 (5 bases). The CDR3 runs to 16 residues. Trimming removed 2 bases at V and 1 base at J, with 14 bases between. The DNA for the CDR3 is TGTGCCAGCAGTTTAAGTGGGCGAGGGATCCAAGAGACCCAGTACTTC. Translated, it gives CASSLSGRGIQETQYF.

This clonotype was seen a few times. The chain uses TRBV20-1 and TRBJ1-4; TRBD1 matches 7 bases. The trim removed 2 bases at V and 3 bases at J, leaving 3 bases unmatched. Germline V gene sequence: CDR1 DFQATT, CDR2 SNEGSKA (reference sequence). The CDR3 extends over 14 amino acids. The CDR3 DNA reads TGCAGTGCTAGACCCGGGACAGCTAATGAAAAACTGTTTTTT. Residues: CSARPGTANEKLFF.

This clonotype occurred a few times. The rearrangement links TRBV20-1 to TRBJ1-4, with no clear D. Trimming took 7 bases from V and 7 from J, leaving 10 bases between them. There are 11 residues in the CDR3. Germline V gene lookup returns CDR1 DFQATT and CDR2 SNEGSKA (reference sequence). As DNA, the CDR3 is TGCAGTGGACGGATGGGTGAAAAACTGTTTTTT. The encoded protein is CSGRMGEKLFF.

This rearrangement joins TRBV5-1 to TRBJ2-2; 13 nucleotides agree with TRBD2. The germline V gene encodes CDR1 SGHRS and CDR2 YFSETQ. The CDR3 totals 16 residues. The ends lost 6 bases at V and 2 bases at J; junction bases unmatched: 4. This CDR3 reads CASTRLAGGNTGELFF. CDR3 in DNA: TGCGCCAGCACCCGACTAGCGGGAGGAAACACCGGGGAGCTGTTTTTT.

This clonotype was seen repeatedly, ten times or more. The V and J genes are TRBV5-1 and TRBJ2-1; 9 bases agree with TRBD2. The V segment lost 3 bases and the J segment 8 bases; nucleotides outside the gene matches: 9. The CDR3 extends over 15 amino acids. Germline CDR1 SGHRS, CDR2 YFSETQ. This CDR3 is CASSSGTSITDEQFF. In nucleotides, the CDR3 is TGCGCCAGCAGCTCCGGGACTAGCATCACGGATGAGCAGTTCTTC.